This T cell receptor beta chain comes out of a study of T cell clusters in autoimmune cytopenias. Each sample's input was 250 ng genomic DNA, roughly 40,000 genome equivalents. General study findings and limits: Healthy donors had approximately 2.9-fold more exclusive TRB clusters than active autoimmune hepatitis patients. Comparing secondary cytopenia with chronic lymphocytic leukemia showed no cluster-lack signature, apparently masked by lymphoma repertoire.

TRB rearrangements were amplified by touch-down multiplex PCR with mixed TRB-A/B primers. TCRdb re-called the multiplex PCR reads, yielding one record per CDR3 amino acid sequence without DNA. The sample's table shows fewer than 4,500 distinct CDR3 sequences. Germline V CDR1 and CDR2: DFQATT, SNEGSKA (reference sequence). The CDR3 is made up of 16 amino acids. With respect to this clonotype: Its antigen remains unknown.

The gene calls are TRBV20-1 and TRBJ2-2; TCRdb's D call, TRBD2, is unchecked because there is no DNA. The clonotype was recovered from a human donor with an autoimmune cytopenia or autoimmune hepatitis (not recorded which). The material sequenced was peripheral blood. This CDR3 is CSARGVDSGYTGELFF.